Presented here are 16 T cell receptor beta chains from one specimen sequenced in a study of blood T cell repertoires in COVID-19. Libraries were prepared by immunoSEQ multiplex PCR; TCRdb keeps only in-frame clonotypes and omits some of them. The data contain approximately 670,000 clones, just under 90% of them singletons. Sequenced sample: peripheral blood. The receptor set was obtained from a woman between 18 and 30 years old with acute or convalescent COVID-19.

The chain is built from TRBV28 and TRBJ1-4; 12 nucleotides match TRBD1. Per the germline V gene, CDR1 is MDHEN and CDR2 is SYDVKM. Trimming cost V 6 bases and J 5 bases; bases outside gene matches: 4. The CDR3 runs to 15 residues. The CDR3 region is CASSGTGGANEKLFF. DNA for the CDR3: TGTGCCAGCAGCGGGACAGGGGGCGCGAATGAAAAACTGTTTTTT. The full variable domain, its missing parts supplied by reference TRBV28 and TRBJ1-4, is DVKVTQSSRYLVKRTGEKVFLECVQDMDHENMFWYRQDPGLGLRLIYFSYDVKMKEKGDIPEGYSVSREKKERFSLILESASTNQTSMYLCASSGTGGANEKLFFGSGTQLSVL.

The V call is TRBV7-9, the J call TRBJ1-5; 7 bases fit TRBD1. The CDR3 sequence is 17 residues long. From germline, CDR1 is SEHNR and CDR2 FQNEAQ (reference sequence). Germline trimming cut 0 bases from V and 0 bases from J; bases unmatched to any gene: 5. Here the CDR3 reads CASSLAFTGDSNQPQHF. The CDR3, as DNA: TGTGCCAGCAGCTTAGCCTTCACAGGGGATAGCAATCAGCCCCAGCATTTT.

J is TRBJ2-5 and V is TRBV4-2; D unclear. Germline-derived CDR1 and CDR2 are LGHNA and YNFKEQ. Trimming stripped 0 bases from V and 1 base from J, with 6 bases between. The length of the CDR3 is 14 residues. CDR3: CASSQDPLQETQYF. The CDR3 nucleotides read TGTGCCAGCAGCCAAGATCCCCTCCAAGAGACCCAGTACTTC.

This clone was counted only a few times. The gene calls are TRBV6-5 and TRBJ1-1; D is ambiguous. Trimming took off 0 bases at V and 1 base at J, with 6 bases between the two ends. Per germline, CDR1 MNHEY and CDR2 SVGAGI. The CDR3 is 14 residues long. The CDR3 bases are TGTGCCAGCAGTTACTCGCGATCGAACACTGAAGCTTTCTTT. Protein: CASSYSRSNTEAFF.

The V and J genes are TRBV4-1 and TRBJ2-3; 12 nucleotides line up with TRBD2. Looked up from germline, CDR1 is MGHRA and CDR2 is YSYEKL. This CDR3 is 16 amino acids long. Trimming took 4 bases from V and 2 from J; bases not matched to a gene: 4. DNA of the CDR3: TGCGCCAGCAGCCCCAGACTAGCGGGAGACACAGATACGCAGTATTTT. Encoded protein: CASSPRLAGDTDTQYF.

The chain joins TRBV7-9 to TRBJ2-2, with 7 bases lining up with TRBD1. V was pared by 3 bases and J by 4 bases, with 5 bases of the junction left unmatched. Germline assignment: CDR1 SEHNR and CDR2 FQNEAQ (reference sequence). The CDR3 runs to 15 residues. The CDR3, as DNA: TGTGCCAGCAGCTTGGGGGACAGTACCACCGGGGAGCTGTTTTTT. Encoded protein: CASSLGDSTTGELFF.

The CDR3 bases are TGTGCCACCAGTGACAGGGGGTCCCAAGAGACCCAGTACTTC. Translation gives CATSDRGSQETQYF. This chain joins TRBV24-1 and TRBJ2-5, with TRBD1 matching over 7 bases. Germline V lookup: CDR1 KGHDR, CDR2 SFDVKD. The CDR3 length is 14 residues. J was trimmed by 1 base and V by 4 bases; bases with no gene match: 2.

The chain couples TRBV7-9 to TRBJ1-2, with D hard to call. Germline assignment: CDR1 SEHNR and CDR2 FQNEAQ (reference sequence). V lost 5 bases to trimming and J lost 13 bases, with 23 bases between them. This CDR3 is built from 14 residues. The CDR3 bases are TGTGCCAGCAGCGCCCATTGGAAAGTTGCGGGTAGCACCTTC. As protein: CASSAHWKVAGSTF.

This clone was found once. The CDR3 protein is CASSRDSSTYEQYF. CDR3 coding DNA: TGTGCCAGCAGCCGGGACTCGTCTACCTACGAGCAGTACTTC. This chain uses TRBV7-9 with TRBJ2-7; the D gene is possibly TRBD2 (6 bases). V was cut by 5 bases and J by 2 bases, with 13 bases left in between. Germline values: CDR1 SEHNR, CDR2 FQNEAQ (reference sequence). The CDR3 consists of 14 residues.

The chain carries TRBV4-3 and TRBJ2-4; a possible D gene is TRBD2 (5 bases). This CDR3 has 15 amino acids. Trimming took 0 bases from V and 6 from J, leaving 12 bases between them. Germline-derived CDR1 and CDR2 are LGHNA and YSLEER. The CDR3: CASSQERARRNIQYF. The CDR3 DNA is TGCGCCAGCAGCCAAGAGAGGGCCCGGCGAAACATTCAGTACTTC.

V and J are TRBV6-5 and TRBJ2-3; a possible D gene is TRBD1 (6 bases). Germline values: CDR1 MNHEY, CDR2 SVGAGI. The CDR3 has 15 amino acids. Deletions cut 4 bases from V and 2 bases from J, with 13 bases between. The CDR3 coding sequence is TGTGCCAGCAGTTCTGGACAGTTTTACACAGATACGCAGTATTTT. Translating gives CASSSGQFYTDTQYF.

The J gene is TRBJ1-1, the V gene TRBV5-6, with D possibly TRBD1 on 5 matching bases. Between the trimmed V and J ends, which lost 3 bases and 4 bases, there was a span of 16 bases. The CDR3 spans 15 residues. In germline, CDR1 is SGHDT, CDR2 YYEEEE. CDR3 region: CASSWLGGEGTEAFF. The CDR3 bases are TGTGCCAGCAGCTGGCTCGGGGGAGAAGGCACTGAAGCTTTCTTT.

V and J are TRBV27 and TRBJ1-2; 9 bases agree with TRBD1. Germline V gene data show CDR1 as MNHEY and CDR2 as SMNVEV (reference sequence). J was trimmed by 6 bases and V by 3 bases; bases with no gene match: 5. This CDR3 is built from 14 residues. Written as DNA, the CDR3 is TGTGCCAGCAGTTTTCTGGGACAGGGCCATGGCTACACCTTC. Its protein product is CASSFLGQGHGYTF.

This rearrangement joins TRBV12-5 to TRBJ1-2; 8 bases fit TRBD1. After removal of 5 bases from V and 1 base from J, the junction contained 12 bases not matched to a gene. The CDR3 is 17 residues long. CDR1 is LGHNT and CDR2 is FRNRAP in the germline V gene. The CDR3 protein is CASGPTRTGQDNYGYTF. The CDR3 nucleotides are TGTGCTAGTGGTCCGACCCGGACAGGGCAAGATAACTATGGCTACACCTTC.

This rearrangement joins TRBV25-1 to TRBJ2-7; 7 bases fit TRBD1. The CDR3 loop spans 12 amino acids. After removal of 7 bases from V and 5 bases from J, the junction contained 5 bases not matched to a gene. The germline gives CDR1 MGHDK, CDR2 SYGVNS. The CDR3 reads CASTKTGHEQYF. In DNA form, the CDR3 reads TGTGCCAGCACTAAGACAGGGCACGAGCAGTACTTC.

The rearrangement links TRBV12-5 to TRBJ2-7; 10 positions match TRBD1. There are 16 residues in the CDR3. Germline-derived CDR1 and CDR2 are LGHNT and FRNRAP. Trimming took 0 bases from V and 3 from J; bases not matched to a gene: 5. CDR3 bases: TGTGCTAGTGGTTTGGTTGTGGGACAGGGGAGCTACGAGCAGTACTTC. As protein: CASGLVVGQGSYEQYF.